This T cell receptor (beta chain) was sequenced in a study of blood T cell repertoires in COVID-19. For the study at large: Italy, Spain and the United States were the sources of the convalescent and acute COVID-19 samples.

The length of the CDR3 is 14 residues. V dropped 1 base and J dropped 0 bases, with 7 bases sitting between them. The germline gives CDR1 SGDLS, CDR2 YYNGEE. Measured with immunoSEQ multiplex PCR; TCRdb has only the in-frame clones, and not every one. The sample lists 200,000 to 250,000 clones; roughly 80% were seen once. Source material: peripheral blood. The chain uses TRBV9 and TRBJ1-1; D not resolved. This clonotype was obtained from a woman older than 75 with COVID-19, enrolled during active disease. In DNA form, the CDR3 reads TGTGCCAGCAGCGTATGGGCAGTGAACACTGAAGCTTTCTTT. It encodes CASSVWAVNTEAFF.